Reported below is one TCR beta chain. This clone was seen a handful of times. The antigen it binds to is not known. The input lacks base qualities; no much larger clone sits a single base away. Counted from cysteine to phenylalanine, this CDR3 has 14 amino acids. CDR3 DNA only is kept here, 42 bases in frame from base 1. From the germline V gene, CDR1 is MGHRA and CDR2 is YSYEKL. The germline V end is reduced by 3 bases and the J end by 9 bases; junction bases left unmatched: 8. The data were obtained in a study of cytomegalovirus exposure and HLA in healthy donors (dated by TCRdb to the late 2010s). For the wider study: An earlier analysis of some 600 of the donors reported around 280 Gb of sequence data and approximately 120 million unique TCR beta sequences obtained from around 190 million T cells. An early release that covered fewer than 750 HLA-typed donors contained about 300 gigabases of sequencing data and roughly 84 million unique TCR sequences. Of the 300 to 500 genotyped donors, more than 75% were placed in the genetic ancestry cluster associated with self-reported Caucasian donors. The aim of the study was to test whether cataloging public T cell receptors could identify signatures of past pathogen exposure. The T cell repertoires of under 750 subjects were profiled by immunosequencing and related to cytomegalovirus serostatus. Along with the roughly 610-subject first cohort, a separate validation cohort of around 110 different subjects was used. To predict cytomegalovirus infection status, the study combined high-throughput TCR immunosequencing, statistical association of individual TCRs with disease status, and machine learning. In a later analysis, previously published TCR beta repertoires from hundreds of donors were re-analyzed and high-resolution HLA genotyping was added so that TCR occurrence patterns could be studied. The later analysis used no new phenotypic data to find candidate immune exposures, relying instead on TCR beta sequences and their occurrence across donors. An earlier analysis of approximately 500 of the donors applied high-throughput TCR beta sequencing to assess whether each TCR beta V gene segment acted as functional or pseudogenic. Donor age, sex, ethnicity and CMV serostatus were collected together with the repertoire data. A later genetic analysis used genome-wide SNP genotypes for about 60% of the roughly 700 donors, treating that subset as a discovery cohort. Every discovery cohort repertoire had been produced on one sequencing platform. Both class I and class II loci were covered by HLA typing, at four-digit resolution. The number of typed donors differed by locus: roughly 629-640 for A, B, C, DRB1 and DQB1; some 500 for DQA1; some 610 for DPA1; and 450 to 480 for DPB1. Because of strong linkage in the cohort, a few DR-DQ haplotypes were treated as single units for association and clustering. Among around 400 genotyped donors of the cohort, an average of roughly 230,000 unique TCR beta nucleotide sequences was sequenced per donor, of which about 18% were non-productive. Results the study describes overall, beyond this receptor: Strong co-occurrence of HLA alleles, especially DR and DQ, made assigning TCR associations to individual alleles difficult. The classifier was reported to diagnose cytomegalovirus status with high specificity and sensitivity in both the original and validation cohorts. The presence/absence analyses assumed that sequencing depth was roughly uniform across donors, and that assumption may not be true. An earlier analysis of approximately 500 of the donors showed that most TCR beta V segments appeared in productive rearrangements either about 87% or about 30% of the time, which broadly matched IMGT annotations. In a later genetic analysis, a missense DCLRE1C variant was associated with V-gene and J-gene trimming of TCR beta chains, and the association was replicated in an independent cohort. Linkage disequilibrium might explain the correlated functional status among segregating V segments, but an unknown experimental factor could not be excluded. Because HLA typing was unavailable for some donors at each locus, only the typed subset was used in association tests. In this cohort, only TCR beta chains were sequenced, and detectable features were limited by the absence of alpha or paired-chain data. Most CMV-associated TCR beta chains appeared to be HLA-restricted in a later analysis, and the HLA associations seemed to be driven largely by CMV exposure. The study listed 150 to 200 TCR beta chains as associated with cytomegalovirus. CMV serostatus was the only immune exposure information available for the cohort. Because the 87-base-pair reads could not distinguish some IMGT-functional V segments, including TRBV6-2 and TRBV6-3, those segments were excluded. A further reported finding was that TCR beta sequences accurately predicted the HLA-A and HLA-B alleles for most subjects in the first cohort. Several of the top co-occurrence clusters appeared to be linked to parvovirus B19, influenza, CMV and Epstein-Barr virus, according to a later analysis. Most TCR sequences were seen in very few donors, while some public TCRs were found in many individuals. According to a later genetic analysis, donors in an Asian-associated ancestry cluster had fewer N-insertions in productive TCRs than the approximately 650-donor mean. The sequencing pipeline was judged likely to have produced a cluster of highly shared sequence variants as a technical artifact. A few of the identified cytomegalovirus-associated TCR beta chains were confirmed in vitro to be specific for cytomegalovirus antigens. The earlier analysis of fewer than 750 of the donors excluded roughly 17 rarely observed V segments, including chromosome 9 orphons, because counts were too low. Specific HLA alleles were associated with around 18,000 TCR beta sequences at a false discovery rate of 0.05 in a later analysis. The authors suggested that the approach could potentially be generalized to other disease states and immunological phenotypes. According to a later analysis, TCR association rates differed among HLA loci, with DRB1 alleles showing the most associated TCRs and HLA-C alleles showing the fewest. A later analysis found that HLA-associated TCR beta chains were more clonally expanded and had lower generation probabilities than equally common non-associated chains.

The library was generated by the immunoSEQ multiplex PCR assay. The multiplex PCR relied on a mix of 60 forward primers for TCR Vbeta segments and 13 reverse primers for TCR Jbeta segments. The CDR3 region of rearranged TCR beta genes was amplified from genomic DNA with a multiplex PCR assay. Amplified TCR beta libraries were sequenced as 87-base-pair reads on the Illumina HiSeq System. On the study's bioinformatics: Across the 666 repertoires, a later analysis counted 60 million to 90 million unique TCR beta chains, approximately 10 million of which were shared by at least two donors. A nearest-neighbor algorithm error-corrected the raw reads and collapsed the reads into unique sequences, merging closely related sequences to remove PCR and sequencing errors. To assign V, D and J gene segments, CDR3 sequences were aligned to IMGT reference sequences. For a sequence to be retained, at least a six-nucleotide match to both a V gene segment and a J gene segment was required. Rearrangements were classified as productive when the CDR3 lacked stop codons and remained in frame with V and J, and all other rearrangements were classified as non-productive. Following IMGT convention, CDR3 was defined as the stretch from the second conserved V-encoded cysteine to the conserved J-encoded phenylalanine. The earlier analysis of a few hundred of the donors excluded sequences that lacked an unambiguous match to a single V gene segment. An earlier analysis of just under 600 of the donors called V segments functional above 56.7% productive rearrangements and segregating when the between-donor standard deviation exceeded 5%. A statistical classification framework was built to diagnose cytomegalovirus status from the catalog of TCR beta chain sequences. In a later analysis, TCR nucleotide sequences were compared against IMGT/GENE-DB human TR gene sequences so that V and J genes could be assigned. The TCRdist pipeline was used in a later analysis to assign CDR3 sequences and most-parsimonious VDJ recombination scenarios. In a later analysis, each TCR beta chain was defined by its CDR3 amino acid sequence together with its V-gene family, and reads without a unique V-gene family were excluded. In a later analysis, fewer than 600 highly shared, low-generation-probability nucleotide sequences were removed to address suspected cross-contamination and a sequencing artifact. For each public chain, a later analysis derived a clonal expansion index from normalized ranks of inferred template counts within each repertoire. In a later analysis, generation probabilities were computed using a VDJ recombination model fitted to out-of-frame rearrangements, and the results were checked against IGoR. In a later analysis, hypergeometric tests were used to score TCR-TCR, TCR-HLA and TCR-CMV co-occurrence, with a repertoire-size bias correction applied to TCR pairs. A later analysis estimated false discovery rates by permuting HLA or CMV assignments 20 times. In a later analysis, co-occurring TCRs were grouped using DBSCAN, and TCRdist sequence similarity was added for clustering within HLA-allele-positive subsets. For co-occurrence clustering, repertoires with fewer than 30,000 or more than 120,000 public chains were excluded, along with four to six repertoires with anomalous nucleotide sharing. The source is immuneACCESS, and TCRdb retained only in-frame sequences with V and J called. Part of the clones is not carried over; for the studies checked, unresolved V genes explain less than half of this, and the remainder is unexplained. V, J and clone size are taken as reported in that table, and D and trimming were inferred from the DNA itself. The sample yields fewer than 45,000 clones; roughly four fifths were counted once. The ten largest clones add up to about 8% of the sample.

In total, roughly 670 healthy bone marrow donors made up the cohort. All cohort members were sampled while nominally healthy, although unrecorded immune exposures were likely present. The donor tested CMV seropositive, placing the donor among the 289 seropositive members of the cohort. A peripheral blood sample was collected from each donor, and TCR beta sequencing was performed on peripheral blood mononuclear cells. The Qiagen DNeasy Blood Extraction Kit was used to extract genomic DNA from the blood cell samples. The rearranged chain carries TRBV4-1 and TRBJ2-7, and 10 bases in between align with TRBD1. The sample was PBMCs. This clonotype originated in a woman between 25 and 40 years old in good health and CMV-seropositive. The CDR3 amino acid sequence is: CASSHGTGATRQYF. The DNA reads TGCGCCAGCAGCCACGGGACAGGGGCGACTAGGCAGTACTTC.